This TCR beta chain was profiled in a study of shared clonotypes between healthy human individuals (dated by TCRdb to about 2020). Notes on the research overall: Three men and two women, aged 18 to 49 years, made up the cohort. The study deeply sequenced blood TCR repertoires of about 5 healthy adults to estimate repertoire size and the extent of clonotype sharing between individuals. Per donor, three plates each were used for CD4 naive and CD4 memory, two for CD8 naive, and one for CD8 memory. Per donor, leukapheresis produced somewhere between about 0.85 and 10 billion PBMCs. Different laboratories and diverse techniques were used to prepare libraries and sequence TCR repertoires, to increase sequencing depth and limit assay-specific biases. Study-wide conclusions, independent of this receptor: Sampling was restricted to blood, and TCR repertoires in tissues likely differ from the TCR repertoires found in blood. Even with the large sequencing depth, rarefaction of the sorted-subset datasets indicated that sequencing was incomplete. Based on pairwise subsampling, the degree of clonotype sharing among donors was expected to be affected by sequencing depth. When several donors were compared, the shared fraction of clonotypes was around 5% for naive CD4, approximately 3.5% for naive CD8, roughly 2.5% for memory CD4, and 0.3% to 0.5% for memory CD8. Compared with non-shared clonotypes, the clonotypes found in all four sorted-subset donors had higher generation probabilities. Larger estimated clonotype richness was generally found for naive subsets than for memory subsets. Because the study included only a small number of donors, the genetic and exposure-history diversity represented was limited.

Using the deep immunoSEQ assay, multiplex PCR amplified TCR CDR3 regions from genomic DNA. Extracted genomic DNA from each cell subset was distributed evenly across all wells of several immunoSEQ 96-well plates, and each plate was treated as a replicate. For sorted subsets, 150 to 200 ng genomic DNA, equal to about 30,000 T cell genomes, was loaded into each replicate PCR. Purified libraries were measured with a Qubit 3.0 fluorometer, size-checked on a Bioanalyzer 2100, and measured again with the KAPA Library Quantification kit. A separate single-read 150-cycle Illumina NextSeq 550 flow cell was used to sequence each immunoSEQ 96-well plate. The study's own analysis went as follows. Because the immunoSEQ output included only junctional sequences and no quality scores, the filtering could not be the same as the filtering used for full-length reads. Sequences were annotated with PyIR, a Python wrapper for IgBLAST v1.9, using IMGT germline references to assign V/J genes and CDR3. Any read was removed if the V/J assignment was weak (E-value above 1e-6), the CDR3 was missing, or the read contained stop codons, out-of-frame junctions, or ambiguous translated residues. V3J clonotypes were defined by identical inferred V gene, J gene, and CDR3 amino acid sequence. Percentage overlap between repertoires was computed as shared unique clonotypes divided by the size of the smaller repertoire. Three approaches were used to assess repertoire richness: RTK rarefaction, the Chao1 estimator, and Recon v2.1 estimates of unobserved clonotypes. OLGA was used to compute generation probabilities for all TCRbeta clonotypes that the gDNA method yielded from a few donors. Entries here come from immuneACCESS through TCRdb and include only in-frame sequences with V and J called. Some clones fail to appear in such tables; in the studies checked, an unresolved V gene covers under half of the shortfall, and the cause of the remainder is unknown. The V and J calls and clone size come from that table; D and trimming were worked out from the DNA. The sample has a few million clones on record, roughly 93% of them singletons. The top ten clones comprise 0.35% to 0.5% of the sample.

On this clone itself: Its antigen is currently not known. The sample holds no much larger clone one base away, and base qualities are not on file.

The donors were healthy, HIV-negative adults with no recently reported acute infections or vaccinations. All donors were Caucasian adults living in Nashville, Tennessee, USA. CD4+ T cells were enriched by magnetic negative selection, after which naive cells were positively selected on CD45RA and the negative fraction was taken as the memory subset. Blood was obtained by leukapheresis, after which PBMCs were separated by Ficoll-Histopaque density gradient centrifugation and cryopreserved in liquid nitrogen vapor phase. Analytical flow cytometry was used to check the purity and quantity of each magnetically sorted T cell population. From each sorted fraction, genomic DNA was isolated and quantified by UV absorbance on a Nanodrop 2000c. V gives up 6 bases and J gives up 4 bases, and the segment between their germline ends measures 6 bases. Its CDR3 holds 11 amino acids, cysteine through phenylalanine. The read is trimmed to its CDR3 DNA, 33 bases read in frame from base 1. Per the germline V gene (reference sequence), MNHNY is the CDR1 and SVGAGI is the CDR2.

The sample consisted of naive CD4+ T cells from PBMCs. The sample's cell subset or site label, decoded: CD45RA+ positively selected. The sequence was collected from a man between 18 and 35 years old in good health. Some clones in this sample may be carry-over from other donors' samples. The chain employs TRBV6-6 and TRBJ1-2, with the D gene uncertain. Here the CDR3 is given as CASRSGYGYTF. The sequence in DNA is TGTGCCAGCAGGTCCGGCTATGGCTACACCTTC.